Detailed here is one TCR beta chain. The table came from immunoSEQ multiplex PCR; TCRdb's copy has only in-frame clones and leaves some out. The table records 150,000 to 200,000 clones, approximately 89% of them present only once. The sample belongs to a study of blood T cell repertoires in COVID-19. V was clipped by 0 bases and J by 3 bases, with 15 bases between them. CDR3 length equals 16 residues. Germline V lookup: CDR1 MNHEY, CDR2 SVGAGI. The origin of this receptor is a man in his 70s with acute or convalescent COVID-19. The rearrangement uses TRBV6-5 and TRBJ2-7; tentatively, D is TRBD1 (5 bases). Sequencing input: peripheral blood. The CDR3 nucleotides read TGTGCCAGCAGTTACTCGATGGGGCCAGTCCACTACGAGCAGTACTTC. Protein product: CASSYSMGPVHYEQYF.